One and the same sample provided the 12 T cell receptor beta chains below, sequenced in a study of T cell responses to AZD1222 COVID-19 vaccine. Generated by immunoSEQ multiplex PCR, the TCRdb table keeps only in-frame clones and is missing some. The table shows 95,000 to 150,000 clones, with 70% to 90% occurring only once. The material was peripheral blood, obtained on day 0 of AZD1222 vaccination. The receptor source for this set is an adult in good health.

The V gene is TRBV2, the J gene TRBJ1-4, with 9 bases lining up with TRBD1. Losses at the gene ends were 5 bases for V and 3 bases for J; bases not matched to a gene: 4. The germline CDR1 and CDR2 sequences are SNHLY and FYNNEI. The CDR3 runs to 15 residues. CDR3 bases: TGTGCCAGCAGTCTACAGGGGGCCGCTAATGAAAAACTGTTTTTT. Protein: CASSLQGAANEKLFF.

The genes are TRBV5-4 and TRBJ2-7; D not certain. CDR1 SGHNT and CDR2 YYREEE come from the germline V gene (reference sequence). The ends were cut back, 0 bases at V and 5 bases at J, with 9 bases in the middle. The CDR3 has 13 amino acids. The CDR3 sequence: CASSLEQRHEQYF. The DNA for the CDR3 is TGTGCCAGCAGCTTGGAACAGCGCCACGAGCAGTACTTC.

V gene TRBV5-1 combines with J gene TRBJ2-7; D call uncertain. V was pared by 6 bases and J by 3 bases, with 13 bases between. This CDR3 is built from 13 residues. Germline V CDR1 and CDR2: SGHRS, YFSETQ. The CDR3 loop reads CASTPDGIYEQYF. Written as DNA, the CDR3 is TGCGCCAGCACGCCGGACGGAATCTACGAGCAGTACTTC. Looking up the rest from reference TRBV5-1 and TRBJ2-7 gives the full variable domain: KAGVTQTPRYLIKTRGQQVTLSCSPISGHRSVSWYQQTPGQGLQFLFEYFSETQRNKGNFPGRFSGRQFSNSRSEMNVSTLELGDSALYLCASTPDGIYEQYFGPGTRLTVT.

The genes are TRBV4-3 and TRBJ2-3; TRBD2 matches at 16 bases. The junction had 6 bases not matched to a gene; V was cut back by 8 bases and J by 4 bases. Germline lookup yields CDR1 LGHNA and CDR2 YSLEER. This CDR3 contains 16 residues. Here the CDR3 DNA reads TGCGCCAGCGGGACTAGCGGGAGGGCCGGGGCAGATACGCAGTATTTT. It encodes CASGTSGRAGADTQYF.

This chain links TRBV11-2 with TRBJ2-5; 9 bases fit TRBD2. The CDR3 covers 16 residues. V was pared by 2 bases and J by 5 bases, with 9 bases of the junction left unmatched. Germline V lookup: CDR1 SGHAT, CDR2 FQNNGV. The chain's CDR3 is CASSLTSGLATETQYF. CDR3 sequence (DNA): TGTGCCAGCAGCTTAACCTCAGGACTAGCGACGGAGACCCAGTACTTC.

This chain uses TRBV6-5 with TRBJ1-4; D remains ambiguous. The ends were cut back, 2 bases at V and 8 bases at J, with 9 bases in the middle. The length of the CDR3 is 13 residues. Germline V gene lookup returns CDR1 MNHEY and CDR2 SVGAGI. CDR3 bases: TGTGCCAGCAGTTACGCGACACAAGAAAAACTGTTTTTT. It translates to CASSYATQEKLFF.

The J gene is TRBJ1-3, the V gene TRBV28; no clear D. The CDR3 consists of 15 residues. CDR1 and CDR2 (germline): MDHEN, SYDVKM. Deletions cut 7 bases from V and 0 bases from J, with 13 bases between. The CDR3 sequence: CASNTGIHSGNTIYF. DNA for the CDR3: TGTGCCAGCAATACTGGCATCCACTCTGGAAACACCATATATTTT. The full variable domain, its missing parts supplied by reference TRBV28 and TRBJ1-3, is DVKVTQSSRYLVKRTGEKVFLECVQDMDHENMFWYRQDPGLGLRLIYFSYDVKMKEKGDIPEGYSVSREKKERFSLILESASTNQTSMYLCASNTGIHSGNTIYFGEGSWLTVV.

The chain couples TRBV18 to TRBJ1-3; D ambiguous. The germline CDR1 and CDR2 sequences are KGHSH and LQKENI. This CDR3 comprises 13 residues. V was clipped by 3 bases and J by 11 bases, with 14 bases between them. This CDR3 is CASSPRPKEAIYF. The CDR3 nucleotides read TGTGCCAGCTCACCTCGGCCCAAAGAGGCCATATATTTT.

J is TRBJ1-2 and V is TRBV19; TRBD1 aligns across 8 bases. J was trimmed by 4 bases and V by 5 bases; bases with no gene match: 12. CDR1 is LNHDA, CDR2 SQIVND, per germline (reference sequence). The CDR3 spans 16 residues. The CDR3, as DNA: TGTGCCAGTAGTTCGCTTACCGGGACAGGCGGCTATGGCTACACCTTC. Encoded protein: CASSSLTGTGGYGYTF.

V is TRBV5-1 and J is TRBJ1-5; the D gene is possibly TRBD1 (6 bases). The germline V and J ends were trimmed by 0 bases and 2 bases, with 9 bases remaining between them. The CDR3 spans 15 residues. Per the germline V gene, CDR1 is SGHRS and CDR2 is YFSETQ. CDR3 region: CASSLDAGGNQPQHF. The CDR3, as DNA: TGCGCCAGCAGCTTGGATGCAGGGGGCAATCAGCCCCAGCATTTT.

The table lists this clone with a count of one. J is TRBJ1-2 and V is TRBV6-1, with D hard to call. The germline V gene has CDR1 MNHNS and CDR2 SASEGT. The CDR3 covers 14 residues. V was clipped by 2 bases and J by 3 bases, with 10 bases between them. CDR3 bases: TGTGCCAGCAGTGAAACCGTGGGCTACTATGGCTACACCTTC. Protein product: CASSETVGYYGYTF.

CDR3 sequence reads: CASSWGQGDSPLHF. CDR3 bases: TGTGCCAGCAGCTGGGGACAGGGGGACTCACCCCTCCACTTT. This chain joins TRBV5-8 and TRBJ1-6, with 11 bases fitting TRBD1. The germline CDR1 and CDR2 sequences are SGHTS and YDEGEE. This CDR3 spans 14 amino acids. With V trimmed by 3 bases and J by 10 bases, 3 bases remained unmatched.